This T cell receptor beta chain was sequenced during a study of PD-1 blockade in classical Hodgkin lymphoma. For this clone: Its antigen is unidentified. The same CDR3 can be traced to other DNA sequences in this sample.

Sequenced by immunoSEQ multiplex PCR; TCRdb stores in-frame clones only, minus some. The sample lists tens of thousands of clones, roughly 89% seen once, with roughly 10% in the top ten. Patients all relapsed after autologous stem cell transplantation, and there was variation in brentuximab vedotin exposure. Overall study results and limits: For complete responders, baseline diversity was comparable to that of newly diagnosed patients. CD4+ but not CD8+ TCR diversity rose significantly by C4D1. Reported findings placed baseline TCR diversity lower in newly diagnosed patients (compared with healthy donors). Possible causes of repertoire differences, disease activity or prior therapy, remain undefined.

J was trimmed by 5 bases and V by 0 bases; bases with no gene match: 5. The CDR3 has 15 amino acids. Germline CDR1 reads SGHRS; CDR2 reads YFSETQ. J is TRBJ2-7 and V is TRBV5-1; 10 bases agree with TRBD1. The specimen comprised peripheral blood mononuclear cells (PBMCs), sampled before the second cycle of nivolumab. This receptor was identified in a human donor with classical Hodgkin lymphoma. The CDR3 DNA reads TGCGCCAGCAGCTTGGTCGGACAGGGGGTAGACGAGCAGTACTTC. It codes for CASSLVGQGVDEQYF.